One sample yielded the 15 T cell receptor beta chains listed below, sequenced in a study of vaccination and CD4 T cells after COVID-19. MiXCR, applied by TCRdb to the PCR reads, yields one record per CDR3 protein. The table includes some 28,000 distinct CDR3 sequences, 50% detected once. Described time point: late sampling 161 to 241 days after vaccination in a few convalescent patients. Sequencing was performed on CD4+ T cells from blood, taken about 7 months after SARS-CoV-2 vaccination. These receptors were obtained from a human donor who had recovered from COVID-19.

This chain links TRBV28 with TRBJ2-7; D not certain. Germline V gene lookup returns CDR1 MDHEN and CDR2 SYDVKM. The length of the CDR3 is 14 residues. V was shortened by 7 bases and J by 0 bases, with 13 bases between the two germline ends. This CDR3 reads CASTLRLLSYEQYF. DNA for the CDR3: TGTGCCAGCACCTTGCGGCTCCTCTCCTACGAGCAGTACTTC.

This clonotype was seen more than once but under ten times. V gene TRBV7-9 combines with J gene TRBJ1-1; no clear D. V was cut by 1 base and J by 6 bases, with 12 bases left in between. The CDR3 contains 14 residues. Germline loops: CDR1 SEHNR, CDR2 FQNEAQ (reference sequence). CDR3 protein: CASSLEHGSPEAFF. The CDR3, as DNA: TGTGCCAGCAGCTTAGAGCACGGCAGTCCTGAAGCTTTCTTT.

This clonotype was detected only once. V usage is TRBV10-3 and J usage is TRBJ2-7; maybe TRBD1 (6 bases). V was trimmed by 3 bases and J by 11 bases, leaving 14 bases between them. Looked up from germline, CDR1 is ENHRY and CDR2 is SYGVKD. The CDR3 has 12 residues. CDR3: CAISDQDSTEYF. CDR3 DNA: TGTGCCATCAGTGATCAGGACAGCACAGAGTACTTC.

This clonotype was seen a few times. The chain's CDR3 is CASSLLGANQPQHF. CDR3 bases: TGTGCCAGCAGTTTATTGGGGGCCAATCAGCCCCAGCATTTT. V is TRBV12-3 or TRBV12-4 and J is TRBJ1-5, with D perhaps TRBD1 (6 bases). V was cut by 2 bases and J by 3 bases, with 8 bases left in between. This CDR3 has 14 amino acids.

The chain links TRBV9 to TRBJ1-2; D unclear. The CDR3 spans 13 residues. Germline V gene sequence: CDR1 SGDLS, CDR2 YYNGEE. V gave up 2 bases and J gave up 0 bases, with 5 bases separating them. The CDR3 loop reads CASSVSANYGYTF. In DNA, the CDR3 is TGTGCCAGCAGCGTTTCGGCTAACTATGGCTACACCTTC.

The rearrangement uses TRBV28 and TRBJ1-2; no clear D gene. The length of the CDR3 is 12 residues. Germline V CDR1 and CDR2: MDHEN, SYDVKM. Trimming stripped 5 bases from V and 2 bases from J, with 6 bases between. CDR3 loop: CASSNQNYGYTF. As DNA, the CDR3 is TGTGCCAGCAGTAACCAAAACTATGGCTACACCTTC.

The V call is TRBV6-2 or TRBV6-3, the J call TRBJ2-1; possible D gene TRBD2, 5 bases. This CDR3 region has 11 residues. Trimming left V 6 bases short and J 15 bases short, with 15 bases between. In germline, CDR1 is MNHEY, CDR2 SVGEGT. The CDR3 DNA is TGTGCCAGCAGGCTCCTGGTGGACTGGTTCTTC. It encodes CASRLLVDWFF.

The V gene is TRBV28, the J gene TRBJ2-2; the D gene is possibly TRBD1 (6 bases). Between the trimmed V and J ends, which lost 7 bases and 2 bases, there was a span of 11 bases. The CDR3 consists of 14 residues. The V gene's germline CDR1 is MDHEN and CDR2 SYDVKM. CDR3 residues: CASNPGQNTGELFF. The CDR3 DNA reads as TGTGCCAGCAACCCGGGACAAAACACCGGGGAGCTGTTTTTT.

This clonotype was recorded a few times. This chain joins TRBV7-9 and TRBJ1-2; D call uncertain. The V end lost 5 bases, the J end lost 2 bases, and 18 bases lay between the germline ends. CDR1 is SEHNR and CDR2 is FQNEAQ in the germline V gene (reference sequence). The length of the CDR3 is 16 residues. The CDR3 region has the DNA TGTGCCAGCAGCCCCCTACAAGGAGGGCCAAACTATGGCTACACCTTC. Translating gives CASSPLQGGPNYGYTF.

This sequence joins TRBV20-1 and TRBJ1-6; D remains unclear. V was trimmed by 0 bases and J by 9 bases, leaving 9 bases between them. CDR1 is DFQATT and CDR2 is SNEGSKA in the germline V gene (reference sequence). The CDR3 length is 13 residues. CDR3 nucleotides: TGCAGTGCTAGAGAGGAGTTTTCTTCACCCCTCCACTTT. Translation: CSAREEFSSPLHF.

V and J are TRBV28 and TRBJ2-5, with 14 positions matching TRBD2. V lost 4 bases to trimming and J lost 5 bases; unmatched junction nucleotides: 12. CDR1 and CDR2 from the germline V gene are MDHEN and SYDVKM. The CDR3 consists of 18 residues. CDR3 in amino acids: CASSSGTSGRLLRETQYF. Here the CDR3 DNA reads TGTGCCAGCAGTTCGGGGACTAGCGGGAGACTTCTACGGGAGACCCAGTACTTC.

The chain combines TRBV19 with TRBJ2-2; either TRBD1 or TRBD2 may fit D (5 bases each). Germline values: CDR1 LNHDA, CDR2 SQIVND (reference sequence). There are 17 residues in the CDR3. Trimming stripped 5 bases from V and 6 bases from J, with 22 bases between. The CDR3, as DNA: TGTGCCAGTAGTCCCCCTGGGGGACCATCACATGCCGGGGAGCTGTTTTTT. This sequence encodes CASSPPGGPSHAGELFF.

The J gene is TRBJ1-1, the V gene TRBV6-5; D is unresolved. CDR1 is MNHEY and CDR2 is SVGAGI in the germline V gene. The CDR3 sequence is 14 residues long. Trimming pared 2 bases from V and 1 base from J, leaving 8 bases between. The CDR3 protein is CASSYRRANTEAFF. CDR3 in DNA: TGTGCCAGCAGTTACAGACGGGCGAACACTGAAGCTTTCTTT.

The chain has TRBV28 and TRBJ2-1; no clear D. Germline CDR1 is MDHEN and CDR2 is SYDVKM. The ends were cut back, 4 bases at V and 4 bases at J, with 17 bases in the middle. The CDR3 totals 16 residues. The CDR3 sequence is CASSSTQGRRYNEQFF. The CDR3, as DNA: TGTGCCAGCAGTTCGACCCAAGGCAGGAGATACAATGAGCAGTTCTTC.

The CDR3 region is CASSYPPINSNQPQHF. CDR3 nucleotides: TGTGCCAGCAGTTACCCCCCGATAAATAGCAATCAGCCCCAGCATTTT. V and J are TRBV6-2 or TRBV6-3 and TRBJ1-5; D is uncertain. Per the germline V gene, CDR1 is MNHEY and CDR2 is SVGEGT. There are 16 residues in the CDR3. V was cut by 2 bases and J by 0 bases, with 11 bases left in between.